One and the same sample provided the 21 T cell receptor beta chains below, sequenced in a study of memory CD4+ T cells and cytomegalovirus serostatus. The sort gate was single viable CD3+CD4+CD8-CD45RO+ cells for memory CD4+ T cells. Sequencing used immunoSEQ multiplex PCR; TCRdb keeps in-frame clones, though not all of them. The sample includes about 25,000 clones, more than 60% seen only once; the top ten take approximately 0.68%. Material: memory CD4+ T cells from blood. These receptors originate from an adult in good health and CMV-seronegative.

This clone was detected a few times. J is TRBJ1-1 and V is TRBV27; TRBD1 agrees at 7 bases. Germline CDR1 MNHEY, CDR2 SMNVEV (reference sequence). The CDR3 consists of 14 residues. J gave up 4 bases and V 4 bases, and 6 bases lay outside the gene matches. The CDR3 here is CASSSLTGTTEAFF. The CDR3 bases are TGTGCCAGCAGTTCCTTGACAGGGACCACTGAAGCTTTCTTT.

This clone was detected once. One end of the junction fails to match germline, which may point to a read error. This CDR3 reads CASSSGTRPYNEQFF. In DNA form, the CDR3 reads TGTGCTAGCAGCTCCGGGACTAGACCCTACAATGAGCAGTTCTTC. The chain uses TRBV7-7 and TRBJ2-1, with 8 nucleotides matching TRBD2. Germline lookup yields CDR1 SSHAT and CDR2 FNYEAQ (reference sequence). CDR3 length equals 15 residues.

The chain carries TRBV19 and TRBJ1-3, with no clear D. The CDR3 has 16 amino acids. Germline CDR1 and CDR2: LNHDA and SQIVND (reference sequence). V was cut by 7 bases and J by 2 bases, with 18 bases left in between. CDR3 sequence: CASISSSMLAGNTIYF. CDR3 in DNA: TGTGCCAGTATCTCTTCGAGTATGCTGGCTGGAAACACCATATATTTT.

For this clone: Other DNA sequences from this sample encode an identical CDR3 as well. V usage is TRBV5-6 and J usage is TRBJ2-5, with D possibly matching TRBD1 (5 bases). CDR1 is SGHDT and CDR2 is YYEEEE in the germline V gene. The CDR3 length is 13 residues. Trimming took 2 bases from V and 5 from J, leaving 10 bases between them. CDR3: CASSFQGGETQYF. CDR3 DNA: TGTGCCAGCAGCTTTCAGGGCGGCGAGACCCAGTACTTC.

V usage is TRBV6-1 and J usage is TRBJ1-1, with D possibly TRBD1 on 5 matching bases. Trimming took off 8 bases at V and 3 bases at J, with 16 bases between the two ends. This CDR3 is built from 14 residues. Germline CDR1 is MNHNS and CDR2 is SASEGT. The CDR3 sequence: CASVPPGRYTEAFF. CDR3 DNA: TGTGCCAGCGTGCCGCCAGGGCGGTACACTGAAGCTTTCTTT.

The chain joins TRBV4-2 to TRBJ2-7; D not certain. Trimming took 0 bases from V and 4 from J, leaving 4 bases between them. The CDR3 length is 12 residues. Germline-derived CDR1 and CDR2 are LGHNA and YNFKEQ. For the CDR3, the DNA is TGTGCCAGCAGCCAAGAGGGGTACGAGCAGTACTTC. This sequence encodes CASSQEGYEQYF.

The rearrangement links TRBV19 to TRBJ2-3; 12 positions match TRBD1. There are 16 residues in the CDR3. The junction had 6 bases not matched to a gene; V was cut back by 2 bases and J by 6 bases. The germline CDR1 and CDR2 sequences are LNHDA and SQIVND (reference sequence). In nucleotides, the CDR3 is TGTGCCAGTAGTATATCCGGGACAGGGGGCTGGGATACGCAGTATTTT. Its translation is CASSISGTGGWDTQYF. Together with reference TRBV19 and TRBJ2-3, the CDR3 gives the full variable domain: DGGITQSPKYLFRKEGQNVTLSCEQNLNHDAMYWYRQDPGQGLRLIYYSQIVNDFQKGDIAEGYSVSREKKESFPLTVTSAQKNPTAFYLCASSISGTGGWDTQYFGPGTRLTVL.

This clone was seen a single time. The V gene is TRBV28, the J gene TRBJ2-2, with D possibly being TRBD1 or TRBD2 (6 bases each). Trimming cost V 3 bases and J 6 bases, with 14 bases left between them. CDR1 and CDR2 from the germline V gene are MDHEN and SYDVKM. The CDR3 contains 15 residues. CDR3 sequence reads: CASSFPRDIPGELFF. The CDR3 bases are TGTGCCAGCAGTTTCCCGCGGGACATCCCCGGGGAGCTGTTTTTT.

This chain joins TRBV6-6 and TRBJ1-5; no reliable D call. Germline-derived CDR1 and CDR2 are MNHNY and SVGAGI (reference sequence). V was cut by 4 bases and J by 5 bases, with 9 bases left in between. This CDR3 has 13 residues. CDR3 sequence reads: CASSFGGDQPQHF. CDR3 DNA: TGTGCCAGCAGTTTCGGAGGTGATCAGCCCCAGCATTTT.

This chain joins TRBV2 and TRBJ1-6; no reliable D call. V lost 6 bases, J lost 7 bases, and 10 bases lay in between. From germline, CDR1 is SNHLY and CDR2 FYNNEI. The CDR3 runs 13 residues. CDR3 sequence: CASSGDPNSPLHF. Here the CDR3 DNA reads TGTGCCAGCAGCGGGGATCCAAATTCACCCCTCCACTTT.

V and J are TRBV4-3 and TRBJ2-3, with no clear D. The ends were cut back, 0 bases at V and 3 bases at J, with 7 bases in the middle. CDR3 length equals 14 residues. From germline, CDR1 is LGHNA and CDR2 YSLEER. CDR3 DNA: TGCGCCAGCAGCCAAGATGGTAGGACAGATACGCAGTATTTT. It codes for CASSQDGRTDTQYF.

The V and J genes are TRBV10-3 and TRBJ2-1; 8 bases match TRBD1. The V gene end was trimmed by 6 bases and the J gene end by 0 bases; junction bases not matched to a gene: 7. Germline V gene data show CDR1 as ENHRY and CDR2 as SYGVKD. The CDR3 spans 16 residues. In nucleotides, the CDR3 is TGTGCCATCAGGAACGGACAGGGACTCTCCTACAATGAGCAGTTCTTC. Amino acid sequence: CAIRNGQGLSYNEQFF.

The CDR3 here is CASSYPGLAEQETQYF. CDR3 DNA sequence: TGCGCCAGCAGCTATCCGGGACTAGCGGAGCAAGAGACCCAGTACTTC. The rearrangement joins TRBV5-1 to TRBJ2-5; 11 bases align to TRBD2. CDR1 and CDR2 from the germline V gene are SGHRS and YFSETQ. V trimming: 3 bases; J trimming: 2 bases; junction bases outside the gene matches: 6. The CDR3 has 16 amino acids.

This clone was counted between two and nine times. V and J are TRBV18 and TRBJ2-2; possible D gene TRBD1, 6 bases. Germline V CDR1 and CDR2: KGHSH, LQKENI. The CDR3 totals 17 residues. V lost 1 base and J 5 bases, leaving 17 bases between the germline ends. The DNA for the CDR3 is TGTGCCAGCTCACCACACGGTCCGGGACAAGGAACCGGGGAGCTGTTTTTT. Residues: CASSPHGPGQGTGELFF.

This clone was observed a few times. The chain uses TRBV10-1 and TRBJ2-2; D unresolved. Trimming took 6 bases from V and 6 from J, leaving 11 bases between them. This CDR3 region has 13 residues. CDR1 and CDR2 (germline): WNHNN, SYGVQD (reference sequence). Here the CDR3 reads CASRERAAGELFF. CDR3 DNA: TGCGCCAGCAGGGAACGAGCCGCCGGGGAGCTGTTTTTT.

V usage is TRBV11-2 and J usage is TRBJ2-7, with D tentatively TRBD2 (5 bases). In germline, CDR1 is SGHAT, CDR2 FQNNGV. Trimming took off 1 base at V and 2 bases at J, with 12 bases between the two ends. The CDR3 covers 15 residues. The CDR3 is CASSLGGSPTYEQYF. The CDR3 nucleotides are TGTGCCAGCAGCTTAGGAGGGTCACCCACCTACGAGCAGTACTTC.

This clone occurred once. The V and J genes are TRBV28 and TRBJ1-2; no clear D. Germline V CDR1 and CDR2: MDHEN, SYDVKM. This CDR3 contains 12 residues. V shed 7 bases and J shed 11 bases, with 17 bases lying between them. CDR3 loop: CASNNPSERYTF. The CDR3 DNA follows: TGTGCCAGCAACAACCCCTCCGAGAGATACACCTTC.

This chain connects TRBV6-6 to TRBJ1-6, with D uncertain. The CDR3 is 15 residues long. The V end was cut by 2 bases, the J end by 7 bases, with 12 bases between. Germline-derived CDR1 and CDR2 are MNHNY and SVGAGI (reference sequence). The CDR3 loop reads CASSYTGVLNSPLHF. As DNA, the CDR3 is TGTGCCAGCAGTTACACCGGGGTTTTGAATTCACCCCTCCACTTT.

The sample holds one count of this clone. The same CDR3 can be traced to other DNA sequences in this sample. CDR3 residues: CASSYLQGNTEAFF. The CDR3 nucleotides read TGTGCCAGCAGTTACCTACAGGGGAACACTGAAGCTTTCTTT. The rearrangement links TRBV6-5 to TRBJ1-1; perhaps TRBD1 as D (6 bases). The CDR3 sequence is 14 residues long. Trimming shortened V by 2 bases and J by 1 base, and 8 bases separated the two germline ends. Germline CDR1 is MNHEY and CDR2 is SVGAGI.

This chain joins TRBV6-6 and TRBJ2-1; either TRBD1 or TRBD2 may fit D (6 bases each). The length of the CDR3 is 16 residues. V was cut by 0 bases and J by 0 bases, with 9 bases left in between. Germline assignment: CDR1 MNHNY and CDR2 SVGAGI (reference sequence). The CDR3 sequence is CASSYSGGDSYNEQFF. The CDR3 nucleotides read TGTGCCAGCAGTTACTCGGGGGGCGACTCCTACAATGAGCAGTTCTTC.

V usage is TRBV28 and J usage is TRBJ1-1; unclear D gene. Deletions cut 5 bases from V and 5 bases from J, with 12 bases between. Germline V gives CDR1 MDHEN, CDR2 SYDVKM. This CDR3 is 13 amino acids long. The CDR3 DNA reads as TGTGCCAGCAGTCCCCAAGCCGTGACTGAAGCTTTCTTT. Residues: CASSPQAVTEAFF.